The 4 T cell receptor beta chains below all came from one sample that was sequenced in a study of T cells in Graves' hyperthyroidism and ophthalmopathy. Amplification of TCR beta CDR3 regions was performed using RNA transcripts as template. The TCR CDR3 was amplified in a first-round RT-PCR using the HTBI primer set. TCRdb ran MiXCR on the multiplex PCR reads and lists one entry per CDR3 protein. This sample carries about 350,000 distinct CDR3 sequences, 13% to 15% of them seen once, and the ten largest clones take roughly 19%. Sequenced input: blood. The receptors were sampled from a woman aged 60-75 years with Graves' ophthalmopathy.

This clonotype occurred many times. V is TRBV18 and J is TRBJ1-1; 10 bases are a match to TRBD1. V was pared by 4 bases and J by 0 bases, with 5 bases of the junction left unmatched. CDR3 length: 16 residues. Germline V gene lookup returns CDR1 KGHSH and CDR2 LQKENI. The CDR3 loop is CASSRMTGGLNTEAFF. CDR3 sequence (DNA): TGTGCCAGCTCACGCATGACAGGGGGCTTGAACACTGAAGCTTTCTTT.

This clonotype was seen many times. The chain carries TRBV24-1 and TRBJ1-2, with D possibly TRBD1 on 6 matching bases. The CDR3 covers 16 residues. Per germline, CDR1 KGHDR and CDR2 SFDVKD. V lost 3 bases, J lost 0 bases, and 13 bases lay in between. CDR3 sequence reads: CATSDTTGTSNYGYTF. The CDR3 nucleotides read TGTGCCACCAGTGATACGACCGGGACATCTAACTATGGCTACACCTTC.

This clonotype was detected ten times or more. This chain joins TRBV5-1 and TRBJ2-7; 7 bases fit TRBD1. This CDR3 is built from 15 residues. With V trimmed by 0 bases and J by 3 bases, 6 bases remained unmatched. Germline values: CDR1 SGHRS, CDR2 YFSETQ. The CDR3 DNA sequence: TGCGCCAGCAGCTTGGCTGGGACAGAGTTCTACGAGCAGTACTTC. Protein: CASSLAGTEFYEQYF.

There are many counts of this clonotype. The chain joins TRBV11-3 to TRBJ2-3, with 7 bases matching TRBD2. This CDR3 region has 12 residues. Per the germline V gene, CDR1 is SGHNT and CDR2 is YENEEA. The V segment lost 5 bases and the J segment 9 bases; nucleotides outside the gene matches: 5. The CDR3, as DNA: TGTGCCAGCAGCCCCGGGGGGAGAACGCAGTATTTT. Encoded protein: CASSPGGRTQYF.